This T cell receptor beta chain was sequenced during a study of blood T cell repertoires in COVID-19. At the level of the study: The study drew acute and convalescent COVID-19 samples from the United States, Italy and Spain. T cells, B-cell-depleted T cells, or PBMCs provided the cDNA or gDNA that served as material.

The CDR3 is made up of 16 amino acids. With V trimmed by 5 bases and J by 2 bases, 5 bases remained unmatched. From germline, CDR1 is KGHDR and CDR2 SFDVKD. Per the study methods: Estimates of nucleated cell counts were drawn from the amplification of reference gene primers. The protocol was immunoSEQ multiplex PCR, while the TCRdb copy is restricted to in-frame clones and leaves out a portion. From that table come the V and J calls and clone size; the DNA was used to work out D and trimming. The sample has approximately 130,000 clones; approximately 84% are singletons. The count of this clone is one.

The sample consisted of peripheral blood. The chain combines TRBV24-1 with TRBJ2-1; 10 bases are shared with TRBD2. This receptor was identified in a woman in her forties or fifties who had recovered from COVID-19. CDR3: CATSASGSRAYNEQFF. The CDR3 DNA reads as TGTGCCACCAGTGCTAGCGGGAGCCGGGCCTACAATGAGCAGTTCTTC.